This entry concerns a single TCR beta chain. Its antigen remains unidentified. Germline lookup yields CDR1 MRHNA and CDR2 SNTAGT. Trimming at V came to 6 bases and at J to 5 bases, leaving 13 bases not matched to a gene. The CDR3 consists of 16 residues. The entry originates in a study of T cells in Graves' hyperthyroidism and ophthalmopathy. TCR beta CDR3 sequences were amplified from RNA transcripts. The study used the HTBI primer set for a first-round RT-PCR of the TCR CDR3. From the multiplex PCR reads, TCRdb called clonotypes with MiXCR, one entry per CDR3 protein. There are about half a million distinct CDR3 sequences in the sample; about 24% occur only once, and approximately 10% lies in the top ten. General observations from the study: Blood held most thyroid clonotypes expanded above 0.001 frequency. In simple terms, a model built on 13 V-J features told ophthalmopathy apart from stable hyperthyroidism.

The V and J genes are TRBV6-4 and TRBJ1-2, with 9 bases matching TRBD1. The source material was blood. This receptor was identified in a young woman with Graves' ophthalmopathy. In DNA form, the CDR3 reads TGTGCCAGCAGCCCCCGACAGGGGGACGATTTTTATGGCTACACCTTC. Protein: CASSPRQGDDFYGYTF.